A selection of T cell receptor beta chains follows, all from one sample in a study of control samples from healthy donors and cancer patients. Some clones are missing from TCRdb's copy, which holds only in-frame ones; the method was immunoSEQ multiplex PCR. This table holds about 120,000 clones, roughly 92% found once. The sample consisted of blood. These receptors all stem from a woman in her late teens or twenties in good health. CDR3s include the opening cysteine and the closing phenylalanine or tryptophan. The D gene is left open where the match is weak. A row's size may be missing; if present it is once, few, many or a size class.

clone_size d_call j_call v_call cdr3_aa cdr3_nt
NA TRBD1 TRBJ1-2 TRBV28 CASSGGQAHGYTF TGTGCCAGCAGTGGGGGACAGGCGCATGGCTACACCTTC
NA NA TRBJ1-2 TRBV7-2 CASSTTGNYGYTF TGTGCCAGCAGCACGACAGGCAACTATGGCTACACCTTC
once TRBD2 TRBJ2-1 TRBV6-2/TRBV6-3 CASSLLAGAPYNEQFF TGTGCCAGCAGTCTCCTGGCGGGAGCTCCCTACAATGAGCAGTTCTTC
NA TRBD1 TRBJ1-4 TRBV4-1 CASSQSTGNYREKLFF TGCGCCAGCAGCCAATCGACAGGGAATTACCGTGAAAAACTGTTTTTT
NA NA TRBJ2-1 TRBV15 CATSAGFNEQFF TGTGCCACCAGTGCGGGGTTCAATGAGCAGTTCTTC
NA NA TRBJ1-1 TRBV6-6 CASSPLPGSHIMNTEAFF TGTGCCAGCAGTCCACTACCGGGATCCCACATAATGAACACTGAAGCTTTCTTT
NA TRBD1 TRBJ1-2 TRBV12-3/TRBV12-4 CASSQTGNGYTF TGTGCCAGCAGCCAGACAGGGAATGGCTACACCTTC
NA NA TRBJ1-5 TRBV19 CATRGWDTVNQPQHF TGTGCCACAAGAGGGTGGGACACCGTTAATCAGCCCCAGCATTTT
NA NA TRBJ2-7 TRBV7-9 CASSLSRSNEQYF TGTGCCAGCAGCTTATCACGTTCAAACGAGCAGTACTTC
NA NA TRBJ1-2 TRBV18 CASSPPQTEASNYGYTF TGTGCCAGCTCACCACCACAGACCGAAGCTTCGAACTATGGCTACACCTTC
few NA TRBJ1-6 TRBV7-6 CASSLLEKGYNSPLHF TGTGCCAGCAGCTTGTTGGAAAAGGGTTATAATTCACCCCTCCACTTT
NA TRBD2 TRBJ2-1 TRBV2 CASSEGGSSYNEQFF TGTGCCAGCAGTGAGGGCGGGAGCTCCTACAATGAGCAGTTCTTC
NA TRBD1 TRBJ1-2 TRBV18 CASRTGTNYGYTF TGTGCCAGTCGGACAGGAACTAACTATGGCTACACCTTC
NA TRBD2 TRBJ2-7 TRBV28 CASSSFLAGGYF TGTGCCAGCAGTTCCTTCCTAGCGGGAGGGTACTTC
NA NA TRBJ2-3 TRBV18 CASSPGQAQDTQYF TGTGCCAGCTCACCAGGTCAAGCGCAAGATACGCAGTATTTT
NA NA TRBJ1-4 TRBV4-3 CASSQRSVTQVNEKLFF TGCGCCAGCAGTCAAAGATCGGTAACACAGGTTAATGAAAAACTGTTTTTT
NA NA TRBJ1-1 TRBV19 CATRQGLMNTEAFF TGTGCCACGAGGCAGGGACTGATGAACACTGAAGCTTTCTTT
NA NA TRBJ1-5 TRBV18 CASSPGGRNQPQHF TGTGCCAGCTCACCCGGGGGAAGAAATCAGCCCCAGCATTTT
NA NA TRBJ2-7 TRBV30 CAWSYPQGSYEQYF TGTGCCTGGAGTTATCCCCAGGGGAGCTACGAGCAGTACTTC
NA NA TRBJ1-6 TRBV4-2 CASSQAQTSLPSLHF TGTGCCAGCAGCCAGGCGCAAACAAGCTTGCCTTCCCTCCACTTT
NA NA TRBJ1-4 TRBV27 CASSLYWGPNEKLFF TGTGCCAGCAGTTTATATTGGGGGCCTAATGAAAAACTGTTTTTT
NA NA TRBJ1-1 TRBV25-1 CASSEGGRNTEAFF TGTGCCAGCAGTGAGGGGGGAAGGAACACTGAAGCTTTCTTT